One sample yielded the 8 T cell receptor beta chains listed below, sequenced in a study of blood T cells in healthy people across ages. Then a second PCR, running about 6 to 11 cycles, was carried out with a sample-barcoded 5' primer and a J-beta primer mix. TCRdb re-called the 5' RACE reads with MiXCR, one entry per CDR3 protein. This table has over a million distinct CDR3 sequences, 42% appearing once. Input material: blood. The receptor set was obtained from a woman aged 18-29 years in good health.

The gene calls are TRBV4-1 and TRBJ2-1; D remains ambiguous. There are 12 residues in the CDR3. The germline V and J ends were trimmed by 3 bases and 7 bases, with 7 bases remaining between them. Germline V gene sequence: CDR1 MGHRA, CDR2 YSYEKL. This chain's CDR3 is CASSHVGNEQFF. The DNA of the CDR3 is TGCGCCAGCAGCCACGTGGGAAATGAGCAGTTCTTC.

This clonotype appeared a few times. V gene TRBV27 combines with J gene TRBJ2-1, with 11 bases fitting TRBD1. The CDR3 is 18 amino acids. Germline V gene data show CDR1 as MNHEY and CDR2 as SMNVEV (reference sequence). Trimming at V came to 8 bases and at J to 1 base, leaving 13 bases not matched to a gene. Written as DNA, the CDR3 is TGTGCCAGCGCAAAAGTCGGACAGGGGGCAATGTCCTACAATGAGCAGTTCTTC. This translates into CASAKVGQGAMSYNEQFF.

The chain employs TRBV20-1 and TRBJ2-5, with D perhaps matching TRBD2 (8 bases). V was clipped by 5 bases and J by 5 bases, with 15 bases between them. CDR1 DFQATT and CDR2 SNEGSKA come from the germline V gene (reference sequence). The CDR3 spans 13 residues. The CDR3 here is CSAPGGGRETQYF. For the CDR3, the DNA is TGCAGTGCTCCGGGAGGGGGCAGGGAGACCCAGTACTTC.

Here the CDR3 reads CSASLVGGAYNEQFF. The CDR3 DNA is TGCAGTGCTAGCCTAGTGGGAGGGGCATACAATGAGCAGTTCTTC. This sequence joins TRBV20-1 and TRBJ2-1, with 7 bases identical to TRBD2. The J segment lost 4 bases and the V segment lost 3 bases, leaving 9 bases of the junction unmatched. The CDR3 is 15 amino acids. Germline values: CDR1 DFQATT, CDR2 SNEGSKA (reference sequence).

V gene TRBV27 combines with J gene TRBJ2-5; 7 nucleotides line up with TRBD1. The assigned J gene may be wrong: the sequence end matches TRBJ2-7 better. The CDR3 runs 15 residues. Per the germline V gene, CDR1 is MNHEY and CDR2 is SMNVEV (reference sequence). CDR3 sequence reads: CASSWTTGRRNEQYF. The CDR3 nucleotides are TGTGCCAGCAGTTGGACGACAGGGAGAAGGAACGAGCAGTACTTC.

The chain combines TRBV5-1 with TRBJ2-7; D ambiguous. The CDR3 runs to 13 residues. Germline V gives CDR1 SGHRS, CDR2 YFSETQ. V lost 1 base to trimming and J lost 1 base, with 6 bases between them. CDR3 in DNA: TGCGCCAGCAGCTTGTCACAGTCCTACGAGCAGTACTTC. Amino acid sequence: CASSLSQSYEQYF.

The CDR3 loop reads CASSPLGQGTYEQYF. The CDR3 nucleotides are TGTGCCAGCAGCCCGCTGGGACAGGGAACCTACGAGCAGTACTTC. The rearrangement links TRBV3-1 to TRBJ2-7; 9 bases line up with TRBD1. This CDR3 contains 15 residues. Trimming at V came to 4 bases and at J to 2 bases, leaving 6 bases not matched to a gene. Germline V gene sequence: CDR1 LGHDT, CDR2 YNNKEL (reference sequence).

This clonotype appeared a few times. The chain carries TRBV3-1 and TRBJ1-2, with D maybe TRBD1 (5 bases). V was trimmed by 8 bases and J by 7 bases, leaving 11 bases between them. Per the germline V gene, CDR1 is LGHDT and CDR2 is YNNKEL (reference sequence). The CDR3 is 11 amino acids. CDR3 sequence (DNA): TGTGCCAGCCGGGCTGGGGCTGGCTACACCTTC. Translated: CASRAGAGYTF.